This T cell receptor beta chain was identified in a study of blood T cell repertoires in COVID-19. Overall study context: Acute and convalescent COVID-19 specimens originated in the United States, Italy and Spain. T cells, B-cell-depleted T cells, or PBMCs provided the cDNA or gDNA that served as material.

Clones were sequenced by immunoSEQ multiplex PCR, and TCRdb holds only the in-frame ones, with some missing. The sample includes 59,000 or so clones, approximately 78% of them seen just once. The V gene's germline CDR1 is SGHAT and CDR2 FQNNGV. Trimming pared 6 bases from V and 2 bases from J, leaving 25 bases between. The CDR3 consists of 18 residues. The sequencing sample was made of peripheral blood. The TCR sequence derives from a human donor in a cohort sampled during active COVID-19. The chain recombines TRBV11-2 with TRBJ1-2; no clear D gene. The CDR3 region has the DNA TGTGCCAGCAGTCCCTCCGGGTTCCGATCGGCGGGAAACTATGGCTACACCTTC. Residues: CASSPSGFRSAGNYGYTF. Full variable domain (outside the CDR3, taken from reference TRBV11-2 and TRBJ1-2): EAGVAQSPRYKIIEKRQSVAFWCNPISGHATLYWYQQILGQGPKLLIQFQNNGVVDDSQLPKDRFSAERLKGVDSTLKIQPAKLEDSAVYLCASSPSGFRSAGNYGYTFGSGTRLTVV.